This T cell receptor (beta chain) was captured by sequencing in a study of T cell repertoires in cytomegalovirus infection. Study details: Both a matching HLA type and CMV infection were indicated by public TCR beta signatures.

CDR1 is SEHNR, CDR2 FQNEAQ, per germline (reference sequence). Trimming removed 5 bases from V and 4 bases from J, with 18 bases in between. The length of the CDR3 is 16 residues. Points on this clonotype: Its antigen is still unknown.

TCRdb ran MiXCR on the reads and lists one entry per CDR3 protein. The data show approximately 310,000 distinct CDR3 sequences, around a quarter seen once. Findings and limits, study-wide: The cumulative frequency of public TCR beta families distinguished individuals who carried CMV together with the relevant HLA. There were HLA-C-restricted CMV-specific TCR beta clonotypes dominating the ex vivo response.

This sample comprised cultured PBMCs, obtained from culture after CMV antigen stimulation. This TCR was sampled from a human donor in good health (CMV status not recorded). Some clones in this sample may be carry-over from other donors' samples. V usage is TRBV7-9 and J usage is TRBJ1-5, with D perhaps TRBD1 (6 bases). This CDR3 is CASSPDATGSNQPQHF. CDR3 coding DNA: TGTGCCAGCAGCCCTGACGCGACAGGTTCAAATCAGCCCCAGCATTTT.